Presented here are 17 T cell receptor beta chains from one specimen sequenced in a study of human T cells and chemical hapten exposure. TCRdb fed the RACE reads into MiXCR, producing one record per CDR3 protein. The profile covers 75,000 to 95,000 distinct CDR3 sequences, with about 11% appearing a single time and less than 2.5% taken by the ten largest. The sample's time point: patch test 2, 6 weeks after DPC sensitization. Treatment specified: therapeutic diphenylcyclopropenone sensitization with weekly scalp DPC. Sample: whole blood, taken in connection with sensitization to the hapten diphenylcyclopropenone (DPC). The receptors derive from a middle-aged man with alopecia areata. Some clones in this sample may be carry-over from other donors' samples.

This chain uses TRBV5-1 with TRBJ2-7, with D unclear. V lost 4 bases, J lost 3 bases, and 11 bases lay in between. Germline CDR1 is SGHRS and CDR2 is YFSETQ. The CDR3 runs 13 residues. In DNA, the CDR3 is TGCGCCAGCAGCGGAGAGCCCCACTACGAGCAGTACTTC. The encoded protein is CASSGEPHYEQYF. Based on the CDR3 plus reference TRBV5-1 and TRBJ2-7, the full variable domain is KAGVTQTPRYLIKTRGQQVTLSCSPISGHRSVSWYQQTPGQGLQFLFEYFSETQRNKGNFPGRFSGRQFSNSRSEMNVSTLELGDSALYLCASSGEPHYEQYFGPGTRLTVT.

This chain links TRBV11-2 with TRBJ2-1; 11 bases align to TRBD2. Germline CDR1 and CDR2: SGHAT and FQNNGV. The CDR3 runs to 15 residues. The J segment lost 4 bases and the V segment lost 7 bases, leaving 6 bases of the junction unmatched. The CDR3: CASTEGLADYNEQFF. Written as DNA, the CDR3 is TGTGCCAGCACCGAGGGACTAGCGGATTACAATGAGCAGTTCTTC.

In its sample, this clonotype was seen many times. The chain has TRBV19 and TRBJ1-2, with D tentatively TRBD1 (5 bases). CDR3 length equals 15 residues. V dropped 6 bases and J dropped 6 bases, with 20 bases sitting between them. Germline assignment: CDR1 LNHDA and CDR2 SQIVND (reference sequence). CDR3 nucleotide sequence: TGTGCCAGTAGACTAGACGCCGCAGGGATCCATGGCTACACCTTC. Amino acids: CASRLDAAGIHGYTF.

This chain connects TRBV7-2 to TRBJ1-2; perhaps TRBD1 as D (5 bases). The V end was cut by 5 bases, the J end by 5 bases, with 15 bases between. CDR1 is SGHTA and CDR2 is FQGNSA in the germline V gene. The CDR3 has 14 amino acids. The CDR3 sequence is CASSIGQMSYGYTF. DNA for the CDR3: TGTGCCAGCAGCATAGGACAAATGTCGTATGGCTACACCTTC.

The rearrangement uses TRBV6-2 or TRBV6-3 and TRBJ2-7; D could derive from TRBD1 or TRBD2 (7 bases each). CDR3 length: 17 amino acids. Between the trimmed V and J ends, which lost 0 bases and 4 bases, there was a span of 19 bases. The germline V gene has CDR1 MNHEY and CDR2 SVGEGT. CDR3 sequence: CASSYSGQAAGEYEQYF. The CDR3 region has the DNA TGTGCCAGCAGTTACTCTGGACAGGCGGCGGGAGAATACGAGCAGTACTTC.

This clonotype came up a few times. The genes are TRBV27 and TRBJ1-6; maybe TRBD1 (6 bases). Deletions cut 0 bases from V and 7 bases from J, with 13 bases between. The CDR3 is made up of 16 amino acids. The V gene's germline CDR1 is MNHEY and CDR2 SMNVEV (reference sequence). The CDR3 DNA sequence: TGTGCCAGCAGTTTATCTTCCGGGACACCAAATTCACCCCTCCACTTT. Residues: CASSLSSGTPNSPLHF.

This clonotype was detected a few times. For the CDR3, the DNA is TGTGCCAGCAGCTTAGGCCACTCTGGGGCCAACGTCCTGACTTTC. Its translation is CASSLGHSGANVLTF. This chain connects TRBV7-6 to TRBJ2-6, with no clear D. The length of the CDR3 is 15 residues. CDR1 and CDR2 (germline): SGHVS, FNYEAQ. Trimming took off 1 base at V and 0 bases at J, with 4 bases between the two ends. The entire variable domain, with the rest obtained from reference TRBV7-6 and TRBJ2-6, is as follows: GAGVSQSPRYKVTKRGQDVALRCDPISGHVSLYWYRQALGQGPEFLTYFNYEAQQDKSGLPNDRFSAERPEGSISTLTIQRTEQRDSAMYRCASSLGHSGANVLTFGAGSRLTVL.

This rearrangement joins TRBV25-1 to TRBJ2-1; 9 bases are a match to TRBD1. The V gene's germline CDR1 is MGHDK and CDR2 SYGVNS. V gave up 1 base and J gave up 8 bases; unmatched junction bases: 6. The CDR3 runs to 15 residues. In DNA form, the CDR3 reads TGTGCCAGCAGTGAATGGGGACAGGGAATCGATGAGCAGTTCTTC. This gives the protein CASSEWGQGIDEQFF.

This clonotype was detected a few times. The rearrangement uses TRBV28 and TRBJ1-5; D might be TRBD1 (5 bases). Trimming removed 4 bases at V and 2 bases at J, with 15 bases between. CDR3 length: 16 amino acids. From germline, CDR1 is MDHEN and CDR2 SYDVKM. CDR3 coding DNA: TGTGCCAGCAGTTCTCAGGGAGCCGGGGGCAATCAGCCCCAGCATTTT. Its translation is CASSSQGAGGNQPQHF.

This clonotype occurred a few times. The chain combines TRBV28 with TRBJ2-7; no clear D. CDR1 is MDHEN, CDR2 SYDVKM, per germline. The length of the CDR3 is 15 residues. V gave up 3 bases and J gave up 7 bases, with 19 bases separating them. As DNA, the CDR3 is TGTGCCAGCAGTTTCCCCAAACCCGTCCAGAGGGAGCAGTACTTC. Protein product: CASSFPKPVQREQYF. The full variable domain, rest sourced from reference TRBV28 and TRBJ2-7, is DVKVTQSSRYLVKRTGEKVFLECVQDMDHENMFWYRQDPGLGLRLIYFSYDVKMKEKGDIPEGYSVSREKKERFSLILESASTNQTSMYLCASSFPKPVQREQYFGPGTRLTVT.

The V and J genes are TRBV3-1 and TRBJ2-3; 7 bases are shared with TRBD1. The CDR3 has 15 amino acids. Losses at the gene ends were 3 bases for V and 5 bases for J; bases not matched to a gene: 8. The germline gives CDR1 LGHDT, CDR2 YNNKEL (reference sequence). The CDR3 DNA is TGTGCCAGCAGCCATGACAGGGTATTGGAAGATACGCAGTATTTT. Translated: CASSHDRVLEDTQYF.

The chain recombines TRBV5-1 with TRBJ2-3; possible D gene TRBD2, 6 bases. This CDR3 region has 14 residues. The V gene's germline CDR1 is SGHRS and CDR2 YFSETQ. Trimming shortened V by 5 bases and J by 3 bases, and 13 bases separated the two germline ends. CDR3: CASSTGGWTDTQYF. DNA for the CDR3: TGCGCCAGCAGTACTGGGGGGTGGACAGATACGCAGTATTTT.

In this sample, this clonotype turned up many times. The V and J genes are TRBV28 and TRBJ1-5; D is perhaps TRBD1 (5 bases). Looked up from germline, CDR1 is MDHEN and CDR2 is SYDVKM. The CDR3 spans 15 residues. Between the trimmed V and J ends, which lost 4 bases and 6 bases, there was a span of 16 bases. The CDR3 region has the DNA TGTGCCAGCAGTTCACCTGGGGGAGGGAGTCAGCCCCAGCATTTT. This encodes CASSSPGGGSQPQHF.

This clonotype came up a few times. The chain employs TRBV4-3 and TRBJ2-2; D is perhaps TRBD2 (5 bases). Trimming stripped 5 bases from V and 1 base from J, with 14 bases between. Germline loops: CDR1 LGHNA, CDR2 YSLEER. CDR3 size: 16 residues. The CDR3 protein is CASSVTRGGNTGELFF. The CDR3 DNA is TGCGCCAGCAGCGTGACACGCGGAGGGAACACCGGGGAGCTGTTTTTT.

This clonotype came up a few times. The V call is TRBV19, the J call TRBJ1-2; unclear D gene. CDR1 and CDR2 from the germline V gene are LNHDA and SQIVND (reference sequence). CDR3 length: 12 amino acids. Trimming removed 4 bases at V and 4 bases at J, with 7 bases between. The CDR3 DNA sequence: TGTGCCAGTAGTAGCTGGGGCTATGGCTACACCTTC. Protein product: CASSSWGYGYTF.

V and J are TRBV27 and TRBJ2-7, with TRBD2 matching over 11 bases. The J segment lost 3 bases and the V segment lost 5 bases, leaving 9 bases of the junction unmatched. Germline values: CDR1 MNHEY, CDR2 SMNVEV (reference sequence). The CDR3 is 16 residues long. CDR3 nucleotides: TGTGCCAGCAGTCCCCGACATAGCGGGGGGGTCTACGAGCAGTACTTC. The encoded protein is CASSPRHSGGVYEQYF.

The V and J genes are TRBV28 and TRBJ2-5, with 14 bases matching TRBD2. J gave up 1 base and V 4 bases, and 8 bases lay outside the gene matches. Germline values: CDR1 MDHEN, CDR2 SYDVKM. The CDR3 runs 18 residues. CDR3 amino acids: CASSSRRLAGGPQETQYF. Here the CDR3 DNA reads TGTGCCAGCAGTTCCCGACGACTAGCGGGAGGGCCCCAAGAGACCCAGTACTTC.